The present entry profiles one T cell receptor beta chain with its context. The antigen is undetermined. The primer mix had 52 TRBV and 13 TRBJ primers. Libraries were prepared by immunoSEQ multiplex PCR; TCRdb keeps only in-frame clonotypes and omits some of them. This table holds tens of thousands of clones, 85% to 95% found once. Patients aged 2 to 39 years had fewer naive and more memory CD4+ and CD8+ T cells. CD4+ T cells were divided by sorting: CD25-high CD127-low Tregs, CD25-low CD127-high conventional cells. The data were taken from a study of regulatory T cells. Study-wide results and limits: Hydrophobic residues at CDR3 positions 6 and 7 were enriched in conventional CD4+ T cells of CD3G-deficient patients. Skewed V and J usage and few unique V-J pairs marked patient repertoires, most in Tregs.

In germline, CDR1 is SEHNR, CDR2 FQNEAQ (reference sequence). The length of the CDR3 is 15 residues. J lost 6 bases, V lost 4 bases, and 7 bases had no gene match. The sequencing input was conventional CD4+ T cells sorted from blood. The V gene is TRBV7-9, the J gene TRBJ2-1; 9 positions agree with TRBD2. The source is a child under 10 years old with CD3G deficiency. CDR3 sequence reads: CASSYSGRTSNEQFF. The CDR3 DNA reads TGTGCCAGCAGCTATAGCGGGAGAACTAGCAATGAGCAGTTCTTC.